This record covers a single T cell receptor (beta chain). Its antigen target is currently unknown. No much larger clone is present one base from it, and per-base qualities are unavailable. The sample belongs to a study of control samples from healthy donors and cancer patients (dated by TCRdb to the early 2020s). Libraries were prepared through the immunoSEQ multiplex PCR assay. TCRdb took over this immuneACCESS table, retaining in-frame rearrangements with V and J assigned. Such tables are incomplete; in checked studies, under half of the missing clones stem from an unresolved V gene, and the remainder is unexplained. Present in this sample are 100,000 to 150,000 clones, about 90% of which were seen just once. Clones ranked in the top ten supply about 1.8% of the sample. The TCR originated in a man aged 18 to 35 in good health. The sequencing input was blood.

The CDR3 protein is CASSSSDIRFNYGYTF. The nucleotide sequence is TGTGCCAGCAGTTCCTCGGACATTCGTTTTAACTATGGCTACACCTTC. The rearranged chain carries TRBV6-5 and TRBJ1-2; perhaps TRBD1 is the D gene, with 5 bases matching. From its cysteine to its phenylalanine, the CDR3 spans 16 amino acids. CDR3 DNA is the only sequence kept; it has 48 bases, read in frame from the first base. As encoded in the germline V gene, CDR1 is MNHEY while CDR2 is SVGAGI. Relative to germline, V is 4 bases shorter and J is 1 base shorter, with 16 bases between their ends.